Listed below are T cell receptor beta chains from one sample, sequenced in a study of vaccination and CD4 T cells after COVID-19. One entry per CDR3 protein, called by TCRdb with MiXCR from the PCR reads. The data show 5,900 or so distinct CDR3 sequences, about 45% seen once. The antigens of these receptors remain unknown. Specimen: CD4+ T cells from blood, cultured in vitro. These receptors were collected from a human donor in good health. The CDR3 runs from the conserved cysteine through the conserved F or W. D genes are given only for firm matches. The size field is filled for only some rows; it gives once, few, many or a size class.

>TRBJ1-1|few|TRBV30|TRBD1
CAWMGQANTEAFF
TGTGCCTGGATGGGACAGGCGAACACTGAAGCTTTCTTT
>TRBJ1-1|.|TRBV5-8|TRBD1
CASSRPGTGMEAFF
TGTGCCAGCAGCAGACCCGGGACAGGGATGGAAGCTTTCTTT
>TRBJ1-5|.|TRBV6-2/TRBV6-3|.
CASRSQAQPQHF
TGTGCCAGCAGATCCCAGGCCCAGCCCCAGCATTTT
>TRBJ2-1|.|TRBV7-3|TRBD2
CASSSTSGGADEQFF
TGTGCCAGCAGCAGTACTAGCGGGGGGGCCGATGAGCAGTTCTTC
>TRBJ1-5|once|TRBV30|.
CACLVGGSGQPQHF
TGTGCCTGCCTCGTGGGGGGGAGTGGTCAGCCCCAGCATTTT
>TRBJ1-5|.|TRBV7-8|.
CASSLVQNQPQHF
TGTGCCAGCAGCTTAGTCCAGAATCAGCCCCAGCATTTT
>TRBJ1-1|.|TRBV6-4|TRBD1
CASSDSSRDRGEAFF
TGTGCCAGCAGTGACTCGAGTCGTGACAGGGGAGAAGCTTTCTTT
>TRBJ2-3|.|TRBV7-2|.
CASSSREFAQYF
TGTGCCAGCAGCTCCAGGGAATTCGCGCAGTATTTT
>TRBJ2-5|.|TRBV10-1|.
CASSEHAATGRETQYF
TGCGCCAGCAGTGAGCACGCGGCCACGGGAAGAGAGACCCAGTACTTC
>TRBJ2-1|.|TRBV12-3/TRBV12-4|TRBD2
CASSPSAGGNEQFF
TGTGCCAGCAGCCCTAGCGCCGGGGGGAATGAGCAGTTCTTC
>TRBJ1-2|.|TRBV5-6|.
CASSHSGAYGYTF
TGTGCCAGCAGCCATTCCGGGGCCTATGGCTACACCTTC
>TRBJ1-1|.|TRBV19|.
CASSLITGINTEAFF
TGTGCCAGTAGTCTCATCACGGGGATTAACACTGAAGCTTTCTTT
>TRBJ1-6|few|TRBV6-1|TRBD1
CASSLSGQASGNSPLHF
TGTGCCAGCAGCCTATCCGGACAGGCTTCTGGGAATTCACCCCTCCACTTT
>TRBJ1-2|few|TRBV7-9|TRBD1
CASSLTGGAWKGYTF
TGTGCCAGCAGCCTCACAGGGGGCGCGTGGAAAGGCTACACCTTC
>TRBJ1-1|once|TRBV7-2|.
CASSPGWGPEASF
TGTGCCAGCAGCCCAGGATGGGGACCTGAAGCTTCCTTT
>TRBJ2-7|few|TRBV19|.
CASSSTLLQGYEQYF
TGTGCCAGTAGCTCAACCTTACTCCAGGGCTACGAGCAGTACTTC
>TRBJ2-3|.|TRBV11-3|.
CASSEYTDTQYF
TGTGCCAGCAGCGAATACACAGATACGCAGTATTTT
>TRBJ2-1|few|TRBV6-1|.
CASSLEGLPYNEQFF
TGTGCCAGCAGTCTAGAAGGGCTCCCCTACAATGAGCAGTTCTTC
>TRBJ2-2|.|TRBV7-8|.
CASSTSQGGTGELFF
TGTGCCAGCAGCACGTCCCAGGGGGGCACCGGGGAGCTGTTTTTT
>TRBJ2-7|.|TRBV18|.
CASSPNTGSYEQYF
TGTGCCAGCTCACCGAACACAGGGTCCTACGAGCAGTACTTC
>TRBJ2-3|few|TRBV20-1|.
CSAKPSEGADQDTQYF
TGCAGTGCTAAGCCCTCGGAGGGAGCTGATCAAGATACGCAGTATTTT
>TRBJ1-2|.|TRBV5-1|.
CASSRDFPGGYTF
TGCGCCAGCAGCCGGGACTTCCCGGGGGGCTACACCTTC
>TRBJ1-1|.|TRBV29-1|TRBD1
CSVGDRGHTEAFF
TGCAGCGTGGGAGACAGGGGGCACACTGAAGCTTTCTTT
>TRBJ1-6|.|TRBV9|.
CASSPQEYSPLHF
TGTGCCAGCAGCCCGCAAGAGTATTCACCCCTCCACTTT
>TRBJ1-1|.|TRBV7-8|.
CASSLSLNTEAFF
TGTGCCAGCAGCTTATCCCTAAACACTGAAGCTTTCTTT
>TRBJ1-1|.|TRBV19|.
CASSPRHMNTEAFF
TGTGCCAGTAGTCCTCGACACATGAACACTGAAGCTTTCTTT
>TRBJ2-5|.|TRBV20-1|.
CSAPRQTQYF
TGCAGTGCTCCCCGGCAGACCCAGTACTTC
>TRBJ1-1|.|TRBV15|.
CATSRDPNTEAFF
TGTGCCACCAGCAGAGATCCCAACACTGAAGCTTTCTTT
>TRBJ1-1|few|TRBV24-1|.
CATSDQSGTLNTEAFF
TGTGCCACCAGTGATCAGTCCGGGACGTTGAACACTGAAGCTTTCTTT
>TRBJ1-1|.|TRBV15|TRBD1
CATSRASRDRDEAFF
TGTGCCACCAGCAGAGCGTCCCGGGACAGGGACGAAGCTTTCTTT
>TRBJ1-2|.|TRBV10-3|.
CAISESSGQGYTF
TGTGCCATCAGTGAGTCTTCGGGTCAAGGCTACACCTTC
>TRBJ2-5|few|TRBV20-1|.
CSVTVQETQYF
TGCAGTGTTACAGTGCAAGAGACCCAGTACTTC
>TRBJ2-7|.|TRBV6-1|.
CASSKGLNSYEQYF
TGTGCCAGCAGTAAGGGTCTAAACTCCTACGAGCAGTACTTC
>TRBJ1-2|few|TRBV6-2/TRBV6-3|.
CASSYRRGQDGYTF
TGTGCCAGCAGTTACCGGAGGGGCCAGGATGGCTACACCTTC
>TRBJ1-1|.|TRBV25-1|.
CASSESQVEAFF
TGTGCCAGCAGTGAATCTCAGGTAGAAGCTTTCTTT
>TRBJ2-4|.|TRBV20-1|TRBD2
CSARALSGGKNIQYF
TGCAGTGCTAGAGCCCTTAGCGGGGGGAAAAACATTCAGTACTTC
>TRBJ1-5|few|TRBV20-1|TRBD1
CSALRQGVSNQPQHF
TGCAGTGCTCTTCGACAGGGTGTTAGCAATCAGCCCCAGCATTTT
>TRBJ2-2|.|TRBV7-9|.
CASSSDPPQNTGELFF
TGTGCCAGCAGCTCTGACCCCCCGCAGAACACCGGGGAGCTGTTTTTT
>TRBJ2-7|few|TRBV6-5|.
CASSYSSSSLEQYF
TGTGCCAGCAGTTACTCGAGTAGCTCCTTGGAGCAGTACTTC
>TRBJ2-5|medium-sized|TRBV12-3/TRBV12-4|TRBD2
CASSSTWGLAGGLETQYF
TGTGCCAGCAGTTCCACCTGGGGTCTAGCGGGGGGGCTCGAGACCCAGTACTTC
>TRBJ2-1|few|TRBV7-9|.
CAQELYNEQFF
TGTGCCCAGGAGCTCTACAATGAGCAGTTCTTC
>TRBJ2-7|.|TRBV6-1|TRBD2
CAVASGGQSYEQYF
TGTGCCGTTGCCTCGGGAGGCCAATCCTACGAGCAGTACTTC
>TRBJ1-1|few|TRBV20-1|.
CSARKRPNTEAFF
TGCAGTGCTAGGAAACGGCCGAACACTGAAGCTTTCTTT
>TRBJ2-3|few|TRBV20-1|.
CSSSGGGAAVTDTQYF
.
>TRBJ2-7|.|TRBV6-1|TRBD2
CASGAGGTSSYEQYF
TGTGCCAGCGGGGCGGGGGGCACGAGCTCCTACGAGCAGTACTTC
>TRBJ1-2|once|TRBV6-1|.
CASSQGANYGYTF
TGTGCCAGCAGCCAGGGAGCTAACTATGGCTACACCTTC
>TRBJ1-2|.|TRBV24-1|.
CAAPRVGSYTF
TGTGCCGCACCACGCGTCGGGAGCTACACCTTC
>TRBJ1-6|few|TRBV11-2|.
CASSLGQNSPLHF
TGTGCCAGCAGCTTAGGACAGAATTCACCCCTCCACTTT
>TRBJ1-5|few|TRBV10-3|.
CAISGLSNQPQHF
TGTGCCATCAGTGGGTTAAGCAATCAGCCCCAGCATTTT